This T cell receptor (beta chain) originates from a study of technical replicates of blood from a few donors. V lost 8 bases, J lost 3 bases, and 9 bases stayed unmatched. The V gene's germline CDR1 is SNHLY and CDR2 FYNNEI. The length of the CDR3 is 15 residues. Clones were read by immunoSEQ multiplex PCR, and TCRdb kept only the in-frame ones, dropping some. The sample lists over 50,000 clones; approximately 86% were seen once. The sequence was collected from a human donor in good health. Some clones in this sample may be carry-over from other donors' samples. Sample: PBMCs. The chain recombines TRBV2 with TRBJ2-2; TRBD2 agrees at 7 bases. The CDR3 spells CASGGAGRDTGELFF. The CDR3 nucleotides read TGTGCCAGCGGAGGCGCGGGGAGGGACACCGGGGAGCTGTTTTTT. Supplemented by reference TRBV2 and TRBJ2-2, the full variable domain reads EPEVTQTPSHQVTQMGQEVILRCVPISNHLYFYWYRQILGQKVEFLVSFYNNEISEKSEIFDDQFSVERPDGSNFTLKIRSTKLEDSAMYFCASGGAGRDTGELFFGEGSRLTVL.